This T cell receptor beta chain was observed in a study of blood T cell repertoires in COVID-19. Study information: Samples taken during acute and convalescent COVID-19 were collected in the United States, Italy and Spain. Nucleic acid was either cDNA or gDNA, and it came from T cells, B-cell-depleted T cells, or PBMCs.

Authors' processing steps: Amplification of reference gene primers was used by the study to estimate nucleated cell counts. Clones were read by immunoSEQ multiplex PCR, and TCRdb kept only the in-frame ones, dropping some. V, J and clone size derive from that table, while D and trimming were established from the DNA sequence. The sample carries around 81,000 clones, under 85% recorded once. CDR1 is PRHDT, CDR2 FYEKMQ, per germline (reference sequence). This CDR3 has 15 amino acids. The J segment lost 0 bases and the V segment lost 5 bases, leaving 3 bases of the junction unmatched. The chain joins TRBV13 to TRBJ2-7; 11 positions agree with TRBD2. This sequence originates from a human donor in a cohort sampled during active COVID-19. Sequenced: peripheral blood. The CDR3 bases are TGTGCCAGCAGCCCAGGACTAGCGGGCTCCTACGAGCAGTACTTC. Translated: CASSPGLAGSYEQYF.